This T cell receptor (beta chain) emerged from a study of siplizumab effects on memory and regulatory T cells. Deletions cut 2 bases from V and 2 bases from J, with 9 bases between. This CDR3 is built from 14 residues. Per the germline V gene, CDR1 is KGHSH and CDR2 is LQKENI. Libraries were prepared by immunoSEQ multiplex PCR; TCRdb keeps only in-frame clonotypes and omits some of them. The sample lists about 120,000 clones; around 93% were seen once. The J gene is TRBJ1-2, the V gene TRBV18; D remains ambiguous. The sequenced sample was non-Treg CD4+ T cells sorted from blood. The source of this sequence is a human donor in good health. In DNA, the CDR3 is TGTGCCAGCTCACCAGTCGTCGGAAACTATGGCTACACCTTC. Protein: CASSPVVGNYGYTF.